A selection of T cell receptor beta chains follows, all from one sample in a study of blood T cell repertoires in COVID-19. Here immunoSEQ multiplex PCR was the method, and the copy in TCRdb shows in-frame clones only, minus some. The sample lists 68,000 or so clones; 86% were seen once. The specimen sequenced was peripheral blood. The receptor source for this set is a man aged 25-45 years with acute or convalescent COVID-19. CDR3s include the opening cysteine and the closing phenylalanine or tryptophan. A D gene is named only where the DNA matches it firmly. The size of a clone is reported for some rows only, either as once, few or many, or as a class for expanded clones.

j_call: TRBJ2-1; v_call: TRBV7-9; d_call: -; clone_size: -; cdr3_nt: TGTGCCAGCAGCTTAGCCGCCGCCGAGGATGAGCAGTTCTTC; cdr3_aa: CASSLAAAEDEQFF
j_call: TRBJ2-7; v_call: TRBV10-1; d_call: -; clone_size: -; cdr3_nt: TGCGCCAGCAGTGAGGACATCGATTACGAGCAGTACTTC; cdr3_aa: CASSEDIDYEQYF
j_call: TRBJ2-1; v_call: TRBV15; d_call: -; clone_size: -; cdr3_nt: TGTGCCACCAGCAGGGTGACAGGTCCCGTATTTCGTGAGCAGTTCTTC; cdr3_aa: CATSRVTGPVFREQFF
j_call: TRBJ2-3; v_call: TRBV7-9; d_call: TRBD2; clone_size: -; cdr3_nt: TGTGCCAGCAGCCGTATAGCGGGAGGCCCCGGTACGCAGTATTTT; cdr3_aa: CASSRIAGGPGTQYF
j_call: TRBJ1-1; v_call: TRBV6-5; d_call: -; clone_size: few; cdr3_nt: TGTGCCAGCAGACTTACAGGGTTGTCACCCACTGAAGCTTTCTTT; cdr3_aa: CASRLTGLSPTEAFF
j_call: TRBJ2-7; v_call: TRBV6-5; d_call: TRBD1; clone_size: -; cdr3_nt: TGTGCCAGCAGTTGGGACAGGTCATCCTACGAGCAGTACTTC; cdr3_aa: CASSWDRSSYEQYF
j_call: TRBJ1-2; v_call: TRBV4-1; d_call: TRBD1; clone_size: once; cdr3_nt: TGCGCCAGCAGCCATAATACCGGGACAGGGGGCGGCTACACCTTC; cdr3_aa: CASSHNTGTGGGYTF
j_call: TRBJ2-1; v_call: TRBV7-9; d_call: TRBD2; clone_size: -; cdr3_nt: TGTGCCAGCAGCCCCGGGACTAGCGGATACAATGAGCAGTTCTTC; cdr3_aa: CASSPGTSGYNEQFF
j_call: TRBJ1-2; v_call: TRBV7-2; d_call: TRBD1; clone_size: few; cdr3_nt: TGTGCCAGCAGCCCCACAACCGGGACAGGAATTTTGCTCAATGGCTACACCTTC; cdr3_aa: CASSPTTGTGILLNGYTF
j_call: TRBJ1-1; v_call: TRBV5-6; d_call: -; clone_size: -; cdr3_nt: TGTGCCAGCAGTGAGGTTTGGATCAACACTGAAGCTTTCTTT; cdr3_aa: CASSEVWINTEAFF
j_call: TRBJ1-2; v_call: TRBV7-6; d_call: TRBD1; clone_size: -; cdr3_nt: TGTGCCAGCAGCTCTCCCGGGACAGGTAACTATGGCTACACCTTC; cdr3_aa: CASSSPGTGNYGYTF
j_call: TRBJ2-7; v_call: TRBV3-1/TRBV3-2; d_call: -; clone_size: -; cdr3_nt: TGTGCCAGCAGCCAACCTTTTATCCAGGGGGGATACGAGCAGTACTTC; cdr3_aa: CASSQPFIQGGYEQYF
j_call: TRBJ2-5; v_call: TRBV7-9; d_call: -; clone_size: -; cdr3_nt: TGTGCCAGCAGACCACCGGGGTGGGGTGGTGAGACCCAGTACTTC; cdr3_aa: CASRPPGWGGETQYF
j_call: TRBJ2-7; v_call: TRBV18; d_call: -; clone_size: -; cdr3_nt: TGTGCCAGCTCAGCCACCGCGGACGAGCAGTACTTC; cdr3_aa: CASSATADEQYF
j_call: TRBJ2-3; v_call: TRBV6-2/TRBV6-3; d_call: -; clone_size: -; cdr3_nt: TGTGCCAGCAGTTACTCACCCTCCAGTCAGGGCGCAGATACGCAGTATTTT; cdr3_aa: CASSYSPSSQGADTQYF
j_call: TRBJ1-4; v_call: TRBV6-6; d_call: -; clone_size: -; cdr3_nt: TGTGCCCTGAGGGCGGGCCTTAATGAAAAACTGTTTTTT; cdr3_aa: CALRAGLNEKLFF
j_call: TRBJ2-2; v_call: TRBV7-9; d_call: TRBD2; clone_size: few; cdr3_nt: TGTGCCAGCAGCTTAGGTCCCACTAGCGAGAACACCGGGGAGCTGTTTTTT; cdr3_aa: CASSLGPTSENTGELFF
j_call: TRBJ2-7; v_call: TRBV15; d_call: TRBD1; clone_size: -; cdr3_nt: TGTGCCACCAGCGCCCGGGACAGGGCGTACGAGCAGTACTTC; cdr3_aa: CATSARDRAYEQYF
j_call: TRBJ2-7; v_call: TRBV18; d_call: -; clone_size: once; cdr3_nt: TGTGCCAGCTTCACGGAGTCAGGGGTCTTTGCCTACGAGCAGTACTTC; cdr3_aa: CASFTESGVFAYEQYF
j_call: TRBJ1-5; v_call: TRBV27; d_call: -; clone_size: -; cdr3_nt: TGTGCCAGCAGTTACAGTGGAAATCAGCCCCAGCATTTT; cdr3_aa: CASSYSGNQPQHF
j_call: TRBJ2-7; v_call: TRBV2; d_call: -; clone_size: -; cdr3_nt: TGCGCCAGCAGTGCTGACAGGTCTAAGCAGTACTTC; cdr3_aa: CASSADRSKQYF
j_call: TRBJ2-2; v_call: TRBV29-1; d_call: TRBD2; clone_size: -; cdr3_nt: TGCAGCGTTAGCGGGAGGGCCAACACCGGGGAGCTGTTTTTT; cdr3_aa: CSVSGRANTGELFF
j_call: TRBJ1-6; v_call: TRBV4-2; d_call: -; clone_size: -; cdr3_nt: TGTGCCAGCAGCCAGGATTCGGGATCACCCCTCCACTTT; cdr3_aa: CASSQDSGSPLHF
j_call: TRBJ1-2; v_call: TRBV19; d_call: -; clone_size: -; cdr3_nt: TGTGCCACCCGACCCACTAACACTCTACGCTACACCTTC; cdr3_aa: CATRPTNTLRYTF
j_call: TRBJ2-7; v_call: TRBV4-1; d_call: TRBD2; clone_size: -; cdr3_nt: TGCGCCAGCAGCTCCGACCCTAGCGTCCTGGGGGGGGAGCAGTACTTC; cdr3_aa: CASSSDPSVLGGEQYF
j_call: TRBJ2-1; v_call: TRBV6-5; d_call: TRBD2; clone_size: few; cdr3_nt: TGTGCCAGCAGGCGAAGCGGGGGGTCCTACAATGAGCAGTTCTTC; cdr3_aa: CASRRSGGSYNEQFF
j_call: TRBJ2-3; v_call: TRBV4-1; d_call: TRBD2; clone_size: -; cdr3_nt: TGCGCCAGCAGCGAGAGGACTAGCGTCTTCACAGATACGCAGTATTTT; cdr3_aa: CASSERTSVFTDTQYF
j_call: TRBJ2-3; v_call: TRBV5-6; d_call: -; clone_size: -; cdr3_nt: TGTGCCAGCAGCATCCGGGGCACAGATACGCAGTATTTT; cdr3_aa: CASSIRGTDTQYF
j_call: TRBJ2-5; v_call: TRBV11-2; d_call: -; clone_size: -; cdr3_nt: TGTGCCAGCAGCTTAGACCCCGCGGAGACCCAGTACTTC; cdr3_aa: CASSLDPAETQYF
j_call: TRBJ2-1; v_call: TRBV5-1; d_call: -; clone_size: few; cdr3_nt: TGCGCCAGCAGCTTGGCCCGCGGGCGATACAATGAGCAGTTCTTC; cdr3_aa: CASSLARGRYNEQFF
j_call: TRBJ2-5; v_call: TRBV25-1; d_call: -; clone_size: -; cdr3_nt: TGTGCCAGCAGTGAATACGGTGTGAGTTACCAAGAGACCCAGTACTTC; cdr3_aa: CASSEYGVSYQETQYF
j_call: TRBJ2-1; v_call: TRBV7-6; d_call: TRBD2; clone_size: -; cdr3_nt: TGTGCCAGCAGCTTATTTACTAGCGGGGGGACCTACAATGAGCAGTTCTTC; cdr3_aa: CASSLFTSGGTYNEQFF
j_call: TRBJ2-1; v_call: TRBV7-3; d_call: -; clone_size: -; cdr3_nt: TGTGCCAGCAGCTTTGGAGCAACCTCTACCAATGAGCAGTTCTTC; cdr3_aa: CASSFGATSTNEQFF
j_call: TRBJ1-4; v_call: TRBV28; d_call: -; clone_size: -; cdr3_nt: TGTGCCAGCAGTCGAGAGCTGGGGAGGGATGAAAAACTGTTTTTT; cdr3_aa: CASSRELGRDEKLFF
j_call: TRBJ2-1; v_call: TRBV27; d_call: TRBD2; clone_size: -; cdr3_nt: TGTGCCAGCAGCCGAGATGCGGGAGGCTCCTACAATGAGCAGTTCTTC; cdr3_aa: CASSRDAGGSYNEQFF
j_call: TRBJ2-1; v_call: TRBV2; d_call: -; clone_size: -; cdr3_nt: TGTGCCAGCAGTGTCGAGGGCCTTACGGTCAATGAGCAGTTCTTC; cdr3_aa: CASSVEGLTVNEQFF
j_call: TRBJ1-6; v_call: TRBV28; d_call: TRBD1; clone_size: -; cdr3_nt: TGTGCCAGCAGTCCCGGGACAGGGGGGGCCAGGCCCCTCCACTTT; cdr3_aa: CASSPGTGGARPLHF
j_call: TRBJ2-7; v_call: TRBV27; d_call: TRBD1; clone_size: -; cdr3_nt: TGTGCCAGCAGTCTCTTTTGGGACAGAAACTCCTACGAGCAGTACTTC; cdr3_aa: CASSLFWDRNSYEQYF
j_call: TRBJ2-1; v_call: TRBV19; d_call: -; clone_size: -; cdr3_nt: TGTGCCAGTAGTATAGACACGACTAGACGGGAGCAGTTCTTC; cdr3_aa: CASSIDTTRREQFF
j_call: TRBJ1-5; v_call: TRBV19; d_call: -; clone_size: -; cdr3_nt: TGTGCCAGTAGTTCATTAACGGGGGGGAACCTAAATCAGCCCCAGCATTTT; cdr3_aa: CASSSLTGGNLNQPQHF
j_call: TRBJ2-2; v_call: TRBV9; d_call: -; clone_size: once; cdr3_nt: TGTGCCAGCAGCACGTCACAGGGTTTCGTGATGATGTTTTTT; cdr3_aa: CASSTSQGFVMMFF
j_call: TRBJ2-5; v_call: TRBV5-1; d_call: TRBD2; clone_size: -; cdr3_nt: TGCGCCAGCAGCAGGACTAGCGGGAGTCGGGAGACCCAGTACTTC; cdr3_aa: CASSRTSGSRETQYF
j_call: TRBJ2-3; v_call: TRBV12-3/TRBV12-4; d_call: -; clone_size: -; cdr3_nt: TGTGCCAGCACCAACACAGATACGCAGTATTTT; cdr3_aa: CASTNTDTQYF
j_call: TRBJ2-1; v_call: TRBV7-9; d_call: -; clone_size: -; cdr3_nt: TGTGCCAGCAGCTTAGGTTTAGAAGAGCAGTTCTTC; cdr3_aa: CASSLGLEEQFF
j_call: TRBJ2-1; v_call: TRBV7-2; d_call: -; clone_size: -; cdr3_nt: TGTGCCAGCAGCTTAGCCAAAGCGCGTGAGCAGTTCTTC; cdr3_aa: CASSLAKAREQFF
j_call: TRBJ2-5; v_call: TRBV18; d_call: -; clone_size: -; cdr3_nt: TGTGCCAGCTCACCCCCCGTATTGGAGACCCAGTACTTC; cdr3_aa: CASSPPVLETQYF
j_call: TRBJ1-5; v_call: TRBV4-1; d_call: -; clone_size: -; cdr3_nt: TGCGCCAGCAGCCAAGAACTGCGTCAGCCCCAGCATTTT; cdr3_aa: CASSQELRQPQHF
j_call: TRBJ2-4; v_call: TRBV4-3; d_call: TRBD1; clone_size: once; cdr3_nt: TGCGCCAGCAGCCCGAACAGGGGGGAAAACATTCAGTACTTC; cdr3_aa: CASSPNRGENIQYF
j_call: TRBJ2-7; v_call: TRBV5-1; d_call: TRBD2; clone_size: -; cdr3_nt: TGCGCCAGCGGCGGGACTAGTTCCGGCGAGCAGTACTTC; cdr3_aa: CASGGTSSGEQYF
j_call: TRBJ2-2; v_call: TRBV11-2; d_call: -; clone_size: few; cdr3_nt: TGTGCCAGCAGCTCGAGACTGGGGGAGCTGTTTTTT; cdr3_aa: CASSSRLGELFF
j_call: TRBJ2-5; v_call: TRBV3-1/TRBV3-2; d_call: -; clone_size: -; cdr3_nt: TGTGCCAGCAGCCCCCAGCGGCCGGGGACCCAGTACTTC; cdr3_aa: CASSPQRPGTQYF
j_call: TRBJ2-2; v_call: TRBV6-5; d_call: -; clone_size: -; cdr3_nt: TGTGCCAGCAGCCTGTTTGTCACCGGGGAGCTGTTTTTT; cdr3_aa: CASSLFVTGELFF
j_call: TRBJ2-3; v_call: TRBV3-1/TRBV3-2; d_call: -; clone_size: -; cdr3_nt: TGTGCCAGCAGCCCCTCTTCAGATACGCAGTATTTT; cdr3_aa: CASSPSSDTQYF
j_call: TRBJ2-3; v_call: TRBV7-3; d_call: TRBD2; clone_size: -; cdr3_nt: TGTGCCAGCAGCTCCGGACTAGCGGGAGGAACAGATACGCAGTATTTT; cdr3_aa: CASSSGLAGGTDTQYF
j_call: TRBJ1-2; v_call: TRBV6-4; d_call: -; clone_size: -; cdr3_nt: TGTGCCAGCAGCGCCACAGCCGGGACATTCGGAAAGAGTGGCTACACCTTC; cdr3_aa: CASSATAGTFGKSGYTF
j_call: TRBJ2-1; v_call: TRBV7-9; d_call: TRBD2; clone_size: -; cdr3_nt: TGTGCCAGCAGCTCTAGCGGGAGAGTCGATGAGCAGTTCTTC; cdr3_aa: CASSSSGRVDEQFF
j_call: TRBJ2-7; v_call: TRBV27; d_call: -; clone_size: -; cdr3_nt: TGTGCCAGCCGGTTCGGGGGTTCTATATCCCACGAGCAGTACTTC; cdr3_aa: CASRFGGSISHEQYF